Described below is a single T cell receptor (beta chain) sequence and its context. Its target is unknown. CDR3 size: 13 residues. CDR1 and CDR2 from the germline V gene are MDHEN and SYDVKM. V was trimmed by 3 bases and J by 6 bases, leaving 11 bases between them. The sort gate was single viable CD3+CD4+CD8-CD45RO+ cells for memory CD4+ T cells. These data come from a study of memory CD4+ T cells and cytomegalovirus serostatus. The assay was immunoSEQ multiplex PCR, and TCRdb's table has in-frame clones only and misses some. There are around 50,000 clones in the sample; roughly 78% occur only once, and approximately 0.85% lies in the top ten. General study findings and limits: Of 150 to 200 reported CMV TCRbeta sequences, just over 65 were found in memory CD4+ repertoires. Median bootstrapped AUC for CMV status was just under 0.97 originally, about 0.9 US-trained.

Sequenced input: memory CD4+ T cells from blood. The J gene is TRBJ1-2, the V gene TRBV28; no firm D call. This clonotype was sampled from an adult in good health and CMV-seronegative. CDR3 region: CASSFQEGHGYTF. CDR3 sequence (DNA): TGTGCCAGCAGTTTCCAAGAGGGCCATGGCTACACCTTC.